A selection of T cell receptor beta chains follows, all from one sample in a study of identifying expanded T cells in peripheral blood. Using immunoSEQ multiplex PCR, the repertoire was profiled, and TCRdb retains in-frame clones only, with some absent. The sample records tens of thousands of clones, 80% to 90% being singletons. Material: blood. The source of these receptors is a person between 18 and 75 years old in good health. Both conserved end residues are part of each CDR3. The D gene is left open where the match is weak. Part of the rows lack a size; the others show once, few, many or a class for expanded clones.

size	V	J	length	D	CDR3	DNA
few	TRBV5-6	TRBJ1-1	19	-	CASSLLVRPGTRENTEAFF	TGTGCCAGCAGCTTGCTAGTCCGGCCCGGGACAAGGGAGAACACTGAAGCTTTCTTT
once	TRBV7-8	TRBJ1-1	16	TRBD1	CASSLGGTGGYTEAFF	TGTGCCAGCAGCTTAGGGGGGACAGGGGGTTACACTGAAGCTTTCTTT
-	TRBV9	TRBJ2-3	15	-	CASSVETSTRDTQYF	TGTGCCAGCAGCGTAGAAACTTCTACAAGGGATACGCAGTATTTT
-	TRBV5-6	TRBJ2-6	19	TRBD1	CASSFAGQAVSSGANVLTF	TGTGCCAGCAGCTTTGCGGGACAGGCCGTTTCCTCTGGGGCCAACGTCCTGACTTTC
-	TRBV6-1	TRBJ1-5	13	-	CASKEGSNQPQHF	TGTGCCAGCAAGGAGGGAAGCAATCAGCCCCAGCATTTT
-	TRBV28	TRBJ1-1	14	-	CASSPLGRNTEAFF	TGTGCCAGCAGTCCCCTAGGCAGGAACACTGAAGCTTTCTTT
-	TRBV4-3	TRBJ1-1	13	TRBD1	CASSRTGAGEAFF	TGCGCCAGCAGCCGAACAGGGGCGGGTGAAGCTTTCTTT
-	TRBV30	TRBJ2-7	15	TRBD1	CAWSFDRGGIYEQYF	TGTGCCTGGAGTTTCGACAGGGGGGGGATCTACGAGCAGTACTTC
-	TRBV10-1	TRBJ1-4	15	TRBD1	CASAESGTGREKLFF	TGCGCCAGCGCCGAGTCCGGGACAGGGCGGGAAAAACTGTTTTTT
-	TRBV6-5	TRBJ2-2	16	TRBD1	CASSYSTGGNTGELFF	TGTGCCAGCAGTTACTCGACAGGGGGCAACACCGGGGAGCTGTTTTTT
-	TRBV19	TRBJ1-2	14	TRBD1	CASSLQGTDYGYTF	TGTGCCAGTAGCCTACAGGGGACAGACTATGGCTACACCTTC
-	TRBV7-2	TRBJ2-3	16	TRBD2	CASSPLAGGPTDTQYF	TGTGCCAGCAGCCCATTAGCGGGAGGGCCCACAGATACGCAGTATTTT
-	TRBV6-1	TRBJ1-2	13	-	CASSEPASYGYTF	TGTGCCAGCAGTGAACCGGCTTCCTATGGCTACACCTTC
-	TRBV7-2	TRBJ1-2	13	-	CASSLGQRGGYTF	TGTGCCAGCAGCTTAGGGCAGAGGGGTGGCTACACCTTC
-	TRBV4-3	TRBJ2-1	15	-	CASSQEGAAYNEQFF	TGCGCCAGCAGCCAAGAAGGGGCCGCGTACAATGAGCAGTTCTTC
-	TRBV5-6	TRBJ2-1	15	-	CASSPLEGSYNEQFF	TGTGCCAGCAGCCCCCTAGAGGGCTCCTACAATGAGCAGTTCTTC
-	TRBV5-6	TRBJ2-5	16	TRBD1	CASSSTGTGNQETQYF	TGTGCCAGCAGCAGCACCGGGACAGGGAACCAAGAGACCCAGTACTTC
once	TRBV28	TRBJ1-4	15	-	CASSLSGGSFEKLFF	TGTGCCAGCAGTTTATCTGGAGGTTCGTTTGAAAAACTGTTTTTT
-	TRBV6-1	TRBJ2-7	15	TRBD1	CASSVDRDFRYEQYF	TGTGCCAGCAGTGTTGACAGGGATTTTAGATACGAGCAGTACTTC
-	TRBV4-3	TRBJ2-1	17	TRBD2	CASSQDLSGSSYNEQFF	TGCGCCAGCAGCCAAGATTTGAGCGGGAGCTCCTACAATGAGCAGTTCTTC
-	TRBV7-9	TRBJ2-3	15	TRBD1	CASSSGGPRGDTQYF	TGTGCCAGCAGCTCAGGGGGACCCAGGGGAGATACGCAGTATTTT
-	TRBV14	TRBJ2-2	15	-	CASSPSRLYTGELFF	TGTGCCAGCAGCCCAAGCCGACTCTACACCGGGGAGCTGTTTTTT
-	TRBV11-2	TRBJ2-1	15	TRBD2	CASSFGTRGGGEQFF	TGTGCCAGCAGCTTCGGGACTAGGGGAGGAGGTGAGCAGTTCTTC
-	TRBV7-2	TRBJ1-5	12	-	CASSFFDQPQHF	TGTGCCAGCAGCTTCTTTGATCAGCCCCAGCATTTT
once	TRBV5-1	TRBJ2-5	17	TRBD2	CASSDRLAGGPVETQYF	TGCGCCAGCAGCGATCGACTAGCGGGAGGGCCGGTAGAGACCCAGTACTTC
-	TRBV18	TRBJ2-3	18	TRBD2	CASSPPMSSGSSTDTQYF	TGTGCCAGCTCACCACCAATGTCTAGCGGATCTAGCACAGATACGCAGTATTTT